This T cell receptor beta chain derives from a study of CD8 T cells in ankylosing spondylitis. Overall study results and limits: Earlier studies detected some motif variants in reactive arthritis synovial fluid and blood. A TCR beta motif of fewer than 10 highly homologous variants seemed to mark ankylosing spondylitis blood. Enrichment of disease-linked clones was reportedly significant in matched ankylosing spondylitis synovial fluid.

V shed 8 bases and J 5 bases; nucleotides not matched to a gene: 6. Germline assignment: CDR1 MDHEN and CDR2 SYDVKM. The CDR3 length is 13 residues. TCRdb reprocessed the 5' RACE reads with MiXCR, giving one entry per CDR3 protein. The sample shows more than 300,000 distinct CDR3 sequences, under 8.5% of them seen only once. For this clonotype: Antigen specificity is unknown.

The chain links TRBV28 to TRBJ1-5, with TRBD1 matching over 7 bases. This TCR came from a male donor with ankylosing spondylitis. The sample was blood, either unsorted or a sorted T cell fraction (not recorded which). The CDR3 DNA reads as TGTGCCAGCTTCGGGACAGATCATCAGCCCCAGCATTTT. Protein sequence: CASFGTDHQPQHF.